This entry concerns a single T cell receptor beta chain. Antigen: not known. Use of 60 Vbeta and 13 Jbeta primers characterized the PCR. Using immunoSEQ multiplex PCR, the repertoire was profiled, and TCRdb retains in-frame clones only, with some absent. The repertoire holds roughly 77,000 clones, with about three quarters as singletons. The sample originates from a study of cytomegalovirus exposure and HLA in healthy donors. Study-wide results and caveats: Because they were indistinguishable, some V segments, including TRBV6-2 and TRBV6-3, were excluded.

Germline V lookup: CDR1 SGHRS, CDR2 YFSETQ. With 2 bases removed from V and 8 bases from J, the gap between germline ends came to 10 bases. The CDR3 contains 13 residues. This rearrangement joins TRBV5-1 to TRBJ2-2, with a possible D match to TRBD2 (6 bases). The TCR comes from a man aged 40-55 years in good health and CMV-seronegative. Input material: PBMCs. CDR3 sequence reads: CASSFPGVGELFF. DNA of the CDR3: TGCGCCAGCAGCTTCCCGGGGGTAGGGGAGCTGTTTTTT.